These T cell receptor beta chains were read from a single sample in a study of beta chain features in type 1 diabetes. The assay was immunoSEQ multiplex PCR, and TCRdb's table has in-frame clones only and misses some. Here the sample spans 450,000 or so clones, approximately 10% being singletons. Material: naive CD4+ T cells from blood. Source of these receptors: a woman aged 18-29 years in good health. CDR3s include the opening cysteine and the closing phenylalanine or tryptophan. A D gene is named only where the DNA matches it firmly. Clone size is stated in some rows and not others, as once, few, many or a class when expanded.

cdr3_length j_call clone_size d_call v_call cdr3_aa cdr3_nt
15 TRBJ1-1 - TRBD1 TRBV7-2 CASSLVAGGNTEAFF TGTGCCAGCAGCTTAGTAGCAGGGGGGAACACTGAAGCTTTCTTT
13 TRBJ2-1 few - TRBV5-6 CASSKGSYNEQFF TGTGCCAGCAGCAAAGGAAGCTACAATGAGCAGTTCTTC
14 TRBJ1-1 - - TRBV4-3 CASSQDLNRAKAFF TGCGCCAGCAGCCAAGATTTAAACCGGGCGAAGGCTTTCTTT
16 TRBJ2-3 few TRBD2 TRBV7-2 CASSLVSSGAADTQYF TGTGCCAGCAGCTTAGTTTCTAGCGGGGCTGCTGATACGCAGTATTTT
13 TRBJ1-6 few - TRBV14 CASTLSYNSPLHF TGTGCCAGCACCCTCTCCTATAATTCACCCCTCCACTTT
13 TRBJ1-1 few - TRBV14 CASSQALITEAFF TGTGCCAGCAGCCAAGCCCTGATCACTGAAGCTTTCTTT
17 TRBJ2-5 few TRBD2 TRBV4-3 CASSPAAIAGSQETQYF TGCGCCAGCAGCCCCGCGGCAATAGCGGGGTCCCAAGAGACCCAGTACTTC
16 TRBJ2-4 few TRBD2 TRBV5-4 CASSSPRGGAKNIQYF TGTGCCAGCAGCTCCCCCCGGGGAGGGGCCAAAAACATTCAGTACTTC
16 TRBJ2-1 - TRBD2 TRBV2 CASQPPGLAAYNEQFF TGTGCCAGCCAACCCCCGGGACTAGCGGCCTACAATGAGCAGTTCTTC
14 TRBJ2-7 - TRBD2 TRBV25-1 CASRASGSSYEQYF TGTGCCAGCAGGGCTAGCGGGAGCTCCTACGAGCAGTACTTC
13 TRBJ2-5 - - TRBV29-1 CSVARGLQETQYF TGCAGCGTTGCCCGGGGGTTACAAGAGACCCAGTACTTC
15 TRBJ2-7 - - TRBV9 CASSVGPTGTYEQYF TGTGCCAGCAGCGTAGGCCCTACTGGGACCTACGAGCAGTACTTC
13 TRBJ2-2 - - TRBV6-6 CASFAGFTGELFF TGTGCCAGCTTTGCGGGGTTCACCGGGGAGCTGTTTTTT
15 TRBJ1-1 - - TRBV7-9 CASSLTEAKNTEAFF TGTGCCAGCAGCTTAACGGAGGCCAAGAACACTGAAGCTTTCTTT
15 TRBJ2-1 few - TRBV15 CATSRAGRSYNEQFF TGTGCCACCAGCAGAGCGGGAAGGTCCTACAATGAGCAGTTCTTC
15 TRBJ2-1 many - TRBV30 CAWEVGRPSYNEQFF TGTGCCTGGGAGGTGGGGAGGCCCTCCTACAATGAGCAGTTCTTC
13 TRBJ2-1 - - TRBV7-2 CASSSPVRAEQFF TGTGCCAGCAGCTCCCCCGTCAGGGCTGAGCAGTTCTTC
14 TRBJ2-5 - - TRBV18 CASSPSGVKETQYF TGTGCCAGCTCACCCTCAGGGGTCAAAGAGACCCAGTACTTC
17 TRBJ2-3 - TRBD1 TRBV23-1 CASSRALQGRGTDTQYF TGCGCCAGCAGTCGGGCCCTACAGGGGCGAGGAACAGATACGCAGTATTTT
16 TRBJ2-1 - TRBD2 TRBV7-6 CASSLVGGSAYNEQFF TGTGCCAGCAGCTTAGTGGGCGGGAGCGCCTACAATGAGCAGTTCTTC
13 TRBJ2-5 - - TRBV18 CASSPTLQETQYF TGTGCCAGCTCACCGACCCTCCAAGAGACCCAGTACTTC
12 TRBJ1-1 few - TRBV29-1 CSIIGVNTEAFF TGCAGCATTATCGGGGTGAACACTGAAGCTTTCTTT
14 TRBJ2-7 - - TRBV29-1 CSVARGGRTYEQYF TGCAGCGTCGCCAGGGGAGGAAGAACCTACGAGCAGTACTTC
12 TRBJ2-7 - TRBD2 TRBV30 CACLAGGYEQYF TGTGCCTGTCTAGCGGGAGGCTACGAGCAGTACTTC
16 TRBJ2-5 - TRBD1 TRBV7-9 CASSQPGQGAGETQYF TGTGCCAGCAGCCAACCGGGACAGGGGGCTGGAGAGACCCAGTACTTC
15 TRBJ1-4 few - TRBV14 CASSQAFGINEKLFF TGTGCCAGCAGCCAAGCGTTTGGGATTAACGAAAAACTGTTTTTT
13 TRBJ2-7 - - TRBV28 CASSLWQAYEQYF TGTGCCAGCAGTTTATGGCAGGCCTACGAGCAGTACTTC
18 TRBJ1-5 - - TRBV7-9 CASSLEVVVGLGNQPQHF TGTGCCAGCAGCTTAGAGGTCGTTGTGGGGTTGGGCAATCAGCCCCAGCATTTT
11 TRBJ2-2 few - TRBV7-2 CASGGTGELFF TGTGCCAGCGGCGGTACCGGGGAGCTGTTTTTT
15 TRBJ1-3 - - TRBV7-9 CASQENRRSGNTIYF TGTGCCAGTCAAGAAAACAGGCGCTCTGGAAACACCATATATTTT
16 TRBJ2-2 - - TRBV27 CASSSSGNSNTGELFF TGTGCCAGCAGTTCCTCGGGGAATTCGAACACCGGGGAGCTGTTTTTT
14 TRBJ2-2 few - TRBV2 CASIGSSNTGELFF TGTGCCAGCATAGGTAGCTCGAACACCGGGGAGCTGTTTTTT
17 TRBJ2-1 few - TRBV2 CASSGTTLLSSYNEQFF TGTGCCAGTTCCGGGACAACCCTTTTGAGCTCCTACAATGAGCAGTTCTTC
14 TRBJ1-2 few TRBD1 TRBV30 CAWSRDRRGYGYTF TGTGCCTGGAGCCGGGACAGGCGGGGCTATGGCTACACCTTC
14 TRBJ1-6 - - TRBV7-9 CASSSTGVYSPLHF TGTGCCAGCAGCTCGACAGGCGTCTATTCACCCCTCCACTTT